This TCR beta chain was sequenced during a study of blood T cell repertoires in COVID-19. CDR1 and CDR2 from the germline V gene are LNHDA and SQIVND (reference sequence). The CDR3 covers 16 residues. With V trimmed by 1 base and J by 6 bases, 5 bases remained unmatched. Profiling relied on immunoSEQ multiplex PCR, and the TCRdb table lists in-frame clones only, not all of them. The table shows 110,000 to 150,000 clones, with more than 80% occurring only once. Cohort 3 donors counted as recovered after two negative PCRs, clearance, or resolved symptoms. The chain carries TRBV19 and TRBJ2-7, with 14 bases fitting TRBD2. This TCR derives from a man aged 50 to 59 who had recovered from COVID-19. The sequenced material came from PBMCs or T cells enriched from blood (not recorded which). CDR3 amino acids: CASSIGTSGRSREQYF. DNA for the CDR3: TGTGCCAGTAGTATAGGGACTAGCGGGAGGAGTCGCGAGCAGTACTTC.